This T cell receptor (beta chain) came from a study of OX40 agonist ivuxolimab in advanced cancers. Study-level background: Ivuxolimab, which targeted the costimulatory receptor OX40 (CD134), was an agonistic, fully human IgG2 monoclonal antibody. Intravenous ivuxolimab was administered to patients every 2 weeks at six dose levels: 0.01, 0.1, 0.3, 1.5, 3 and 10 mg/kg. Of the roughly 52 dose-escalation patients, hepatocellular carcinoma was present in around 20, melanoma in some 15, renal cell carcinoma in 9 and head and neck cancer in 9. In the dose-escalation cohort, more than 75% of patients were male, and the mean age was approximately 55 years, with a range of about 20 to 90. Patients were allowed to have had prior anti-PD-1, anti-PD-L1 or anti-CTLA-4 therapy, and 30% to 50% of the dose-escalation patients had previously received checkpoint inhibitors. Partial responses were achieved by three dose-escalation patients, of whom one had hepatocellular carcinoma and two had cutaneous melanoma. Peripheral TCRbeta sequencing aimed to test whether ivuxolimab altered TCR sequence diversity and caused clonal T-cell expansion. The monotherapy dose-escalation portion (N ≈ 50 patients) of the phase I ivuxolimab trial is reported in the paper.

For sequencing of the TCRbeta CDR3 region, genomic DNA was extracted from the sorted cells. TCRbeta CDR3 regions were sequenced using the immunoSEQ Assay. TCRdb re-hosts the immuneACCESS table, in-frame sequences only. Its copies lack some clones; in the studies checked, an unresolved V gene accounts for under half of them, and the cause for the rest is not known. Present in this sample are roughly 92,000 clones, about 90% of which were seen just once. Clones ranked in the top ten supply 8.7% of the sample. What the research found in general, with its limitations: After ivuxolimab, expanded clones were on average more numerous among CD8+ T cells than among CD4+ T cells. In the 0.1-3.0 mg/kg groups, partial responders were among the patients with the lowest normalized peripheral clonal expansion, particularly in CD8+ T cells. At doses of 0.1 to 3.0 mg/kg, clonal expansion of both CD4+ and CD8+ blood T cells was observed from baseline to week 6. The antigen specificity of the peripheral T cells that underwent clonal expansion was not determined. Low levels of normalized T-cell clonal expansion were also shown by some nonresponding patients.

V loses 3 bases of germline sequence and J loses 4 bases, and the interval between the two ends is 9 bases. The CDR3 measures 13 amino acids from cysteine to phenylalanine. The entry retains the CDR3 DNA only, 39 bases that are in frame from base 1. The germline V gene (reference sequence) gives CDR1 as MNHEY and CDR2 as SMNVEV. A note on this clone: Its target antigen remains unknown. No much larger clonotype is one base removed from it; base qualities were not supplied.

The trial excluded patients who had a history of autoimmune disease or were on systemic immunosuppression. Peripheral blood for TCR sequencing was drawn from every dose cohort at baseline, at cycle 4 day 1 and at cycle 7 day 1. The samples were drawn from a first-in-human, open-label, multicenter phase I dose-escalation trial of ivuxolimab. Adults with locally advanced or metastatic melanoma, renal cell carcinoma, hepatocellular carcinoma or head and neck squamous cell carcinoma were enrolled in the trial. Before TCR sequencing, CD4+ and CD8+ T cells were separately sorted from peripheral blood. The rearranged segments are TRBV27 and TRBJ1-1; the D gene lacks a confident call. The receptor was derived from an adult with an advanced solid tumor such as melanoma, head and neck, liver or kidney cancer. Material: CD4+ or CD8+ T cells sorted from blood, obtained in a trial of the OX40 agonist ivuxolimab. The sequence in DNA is TGTGCCAGCAGTTTTTCGGGGAGCACTGAAGCTTTCTTT. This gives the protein CASSFSGSTEAFF.